The T cell receptor (beta chain) under discussion was sequenced for a study of T cell responses to AZD1222 COVID-19 vaccine. Study results and limitations: Donors were chiefly white British, with a greater number of females, and clonal diversity was perhaps underestimated. Baseline serostatus was positive in only six AZD1222 recipients. Breadth and depth of Spike-specific TCRs rose after two AZD1222 doses.

For this clone: The antigen is undetermined.

TCRdb's copy holds only in-frame clones and misses some; the assay was immunoSEQ multiplex PCR. The data hold about 110,000 clones, with about 90% observed a single time. V shed 5 bases and J 3 bases; nucleotides not matched to a gene: 5. There are 14 residues in the CDR3. The germline CDR1 and CDR2 sequences are SGHTA and FQGNSA. Sample: peripheral blood, taken on day 0 of AZD1222 vaccination. The chain joins TRBV7-2 to TRBJ2-7, with 9 bases identical to TRBD1. The receptor's source is an adult in good health. CDR3 region: CASSTGQGFYEQYF. CDR3 nucleotide sequence: TGTGCCAGCAGCACAGGACAGGGGTTCTACGAGCAGTACTTC.